This T cell receptor beta chain was recorded in a study of CD8 T cell repertoires and HIV-1 epitope variants. TCRdb's copy holds only in-frame clones and misses some; the assay was immunoSEQ multiplex PCR. The table includes 6,100 or so clones, about two thirds detected once. Per germline, CDR1 SEHNR and CDR2 FQNEAQ (reference sequence). J was trimmed by 1 base and V by 1 base; bases with no gene match: 6. This CDR3 has 19 residues. This clone was seen a single time. Its target is unknown. The gene calls are TRBV7-9 and TRBJ2-6; 11 bases fit TRBD2. The source material was cultured CD8+ T cells derived from PBMCs. The TCR comes from a male donor with HIV. CDR3 nucleotide sequence: TGTGCCAGCAGCTTAGTATCGGCTAGCGGGGGGTCTGGGGCCAACGTCCTGACTTTC. Amino acids: CASSLVSASGGSGANVLTF.